This TCR beta chain was sequenced in a study of glioma-infiltrating T cells after dendritic cell vaccination. Study-wide results and limits: Few patients contributed both blood and tumor specimens.

Using immunoSEQ multiplex PCR, the repertoire was profiled, and TCRdb retains in-frame clones only, with some absent. The sample has tens of thousands of clones, around nine tenths seen once. Documented time point: after dendritic cell vaccination, including at tumor progression/relapse. All glioblastoma patients lacked an isocitrate dehydrogenase mutation. The germline gives CDR1 MGHDK, CDR2 SYGVNS. Trimming took off 3 bases at V and 8 bases at J, with 15 bases between the two ends. This CDR3 spans 14 amino acids. To note about this clone: Its target is unknown.

Material: blood, obtained after dendritic cell vaccination. The sequence came from a human donor with glioblastoma. The chain couples TRBV25-1 to TRBJ2-3; D is possibly TRBD2 (6 bases). CDR3 loop: CASSEDYYGGTQYF. The CDR3 DNA reads as TGTGCCAGCAGTGAGGACTACTATGGCGGTACGCAGTATTTT.